Presented here are 21 T cell receptor beta chains from one specimen sequenced in a study of blood T cells in healthy people across ages. The second PCR ran about 6 to 12 cycles with a sample-barcoded 5' primer and J-beta primers. MiXCR was run by TCRdb on the 5' RACE reads, yielding one entry per CDR3 protein. This repertoire shows over 1,200,000 distinct CDR3 sequences, approximately 60% found once; its top ten account for 5.5% to 8%. Input material: blood. Receptors originate from a man aged 18 to 35 in good health.

The sample holds one count of this clonotype. The rearrangement links TRBV4-3 to TRBJ2-1; the D call may be TRBD1 or TRBD2 (5 bases each). With 0 bases removed from V and 7 bases from J, the gap between germline ends came to 10 bases. The germline CDR1 and CDR2 sequences are LGHNA and YSLEER. The CDR3 has 14 residues. This CDR3 reads CASSQDWGSNEQFF. The CDR3 DNA follows: TGCGCCAGCAGCCAAGACTGGGGGTCGAATGAGCAGTTCTTC.

V gene TRBV4-3 combines with J gene TRBJ2-7, with D hard to call. The germline gives CDR1 LGHNA, CDR2 YSLEER. V shed 0 bases and J shed 9 bases, with 12 bases lying between them. The CDR3 has 13 amino acids. In DNA, the CDR3 is TGCGCCAGCAGCCAAGAAATCCGGTCGGGGCAGTACTTC. Encoded protein: CASSQEIRSGQYF.

Only a few counts were recorded for this clonotype. The genes are TRBV5-1 and TRBJ2-3; no reliable D call. The CDR3 has 16 residues. Germline V gene data show CDR1 as SGHRS and CDR2 as YFSETQ. V was trimmed by 0 bases and J by 1 base, leaving 12 bases between them. The CDR3 sequence: CASSLGGNVGTDTQYF. The DNA for the CDR3 is TGCGCCAGCAGCTTGGGGGGAAATGTAGGCACAGATACGCAGTATTTT.

The V call is TRBV5-1, the J call TRBJ2-4, with 7 bases that match TRBD2. The CDR3 has 15 residues. Germline V gene data show CDR1 as SGHRS and CDR2 as YFSETQ. V shed 0 bases, J shed 8 bases, and the junction held 8 bases outside the gene matches. CDR3 amino acids: CASSLDGRAGDIQYF. CDR3 nucleotides: TGCGCCAGCAGCTTGGATGGCAGGGCGGGGGACATTCAGTACTTC.

J is TRBJ2-2 and V is TRBV5-6; 8 nucleotides align to TRBD2. Trimming took 0 bases from V and 7 from J; bases not matched to a gene: 8. CDR1 is SGHDT, CDR2 YYEEEE, per germline. The length of the CDR3 is 16 residues. The CDR3 reads CASSLVVAGMSGELFF. The CDR3, as DNA: TGTGCCAGCAGCTTGGTTGTAGCGGGAATGAGCGGGGAGCTGTTTTTT.

The chain joins TRBV10-3 to TRBJ2-7, with 7 nucleotides matching TRBD2. CDR3 size: 12 residues. In germline, CDR1 is ENHRY, CDR2 SYGVKD. Losses at the gene ends were 4 bases for V and 4 bases for J; bases not matched to a gene: 1. CDR3 loop: CAISVGRYEQYF. CDR3 DNA sequence: TGTGCCATCAGTGTCGGGAGGTACGAGCAGTACTTC.

This chain uses TRBV20-1 with TRBJ2-5; TRBD1 agrees at 10 bases. The CDR3 sequence is 15 residues long. Germline assignment: CDR1 DFQATT and CDR2 SNEGSKA (reference sequence). After removal of 0 bases from V and 4 bases from J, the junction contained 5 bases not matched to a gene. The CDR3 DNA reads TGCAGTGCTAGAGAGCGGACAGGGGGGACAGAGACCCAGTACTTC. Its protein product is CSARERTGGTETQYF.

V gene TRBV7-2 combines with J gene TRBJ2-3, with 11 bases that match TRBD2. V shed 5 bases, J shed 1 base, and the junction held 5 bases outside the gene matches. Germline V gene data show CDR1 as SGHTA and CDR2 as FQGNSA. This CDR3 has 16 amino acids. The CDR3 reads CASSPLGLAGTDTQYF. The CDR3 DNA is TGTGCCAGCAGCCCCTTGGGACTAGCGGGCACAGATACGCAGTATTTT.

V gene TRBV7-8 combines with J gene TRBJ2-6, with D hard to call. V dropped 7 bases and J dropped 3 bases, with 19 bases sitting between them. There are 17 residues in the CDR3. CDR1 SGHVS and CDR2 FQNEAQ come from the germline V gene. The CDR3 nucleotides are TGTGCCAGCACCCAAAGCCGCGTAATCGATGGGGCCAACGTCCTGACTTTC. Translation: CASTQSRVIDGANVLTF.

V usage is TRBV6-1 and J usage is TRBJ2-7, with D perhaps TRBD2 (6 bases). Trimming stripped 8 bases from V and 0 bases from J, with 14 bases between. There are 14 residues in the CDR3. Germline V gene lookup returns CDR1 MNHNS and CDR2 SASEGT. In DNA form, the CDR3 reads TGTGCCAGCTGGGGACTCACCAGCTCCTACGAGCAGTACTTC. Translated: CASWGLTSSYEQYF.

The rearrangement joins TRBV14 to TRBJ2-1; TRBD2 is a possible D gene (6 bases). Trimming took 0 bases from V and 2 from J, leaving 11 bases between them. This CDR3 has 16 amino acids. From germline, CDR1 is SGHDN and CDR2 FVKESK. The DNA for the CDR3 is TGTGCCAGCAGCCAAGACCCGGGAGTAACCTACAATGAGCAGTTCTTC. It yields the protein CASSQDPGVTYNEQFF.

V gene TRBV20-1 combines with J gene TRBJ2-7, with 7 positions matching TRBD2. Germline loops: CDR1 DFQATT, CDR2 SNEGSKA (reference sequence). The CDR3 consists of 16 residues. Trimming took 3 bases from V and 1 from J; bases not matched to a gene: 12. The DNA of the CDR3 is TGCAGTGCTAGCCCCCCACCCCGCGGGGGTTCCTACGAGCAGTACTTC. This codes for CSASPPPRGGSYEQYF.

The chain has TRBV20-1 and TRBJ2-1; the match to TRBD1 covers 8 bases. Germline V CDR1 and CDR2: DFQATT, SNEGSKA (reference sequence). The ends lost 5 bases at V and 4 bases at J; junction bases unmatched: 13. The CDR3 is 16 residues long. DNA for the CDR3: TGCAGTGCTGGCCGGGGACAGGTGGGACCGTACAATGAGCAGTTCTTC. It codes for CSAGRGQVGPYNEQFF.

This clonotype turned up a few times. J is TRBJ2-7 and V is TRBV27; 9 nucleotides agree with TRBD1. J was trimmed by 3 bases and V by 5 bases; bases with no gene match: 11. The CDR3 runs to 16 residues. In germline, CDR1 is MNHEY, CDR2 SMNVEV (reference sequence). This chain's CDR3 is CASSLFGTGRVYEQYF. DNA for the CDR3: TGTGCCAGCAGTCTCTTCGGGACAGGGCGAGTCTACGAGCAGTACTTC.

J is TRBJ2-5 and V is TRBV7-2; 7 bases agree with TRBD1. The junction had 3 bases not matched to a gene; V was cut back by 1 base and J by 1 base. Germline V gives CDR1 SGHTA, CDR2 FQGNSA. This CDR3 has 15 amino acids. This CDR3 is CASSLGEGAQETQYF. The CDR3 nucleotides are TGTGCCAGCAGCTTAGGCGAGGGGGCCCAAGAGACCCAGTACTTC.

The chain combines TRBV10-3 with TRBJ1-2; no firm D call. The CDR3 length is 13 residues. Germline V gene data show CDR1 as ENHRY and CDR2 as SYGVKD. Trimming shortened V by 3 bases and J by 2 bases, and 7 bases separated the two germline ends. This CDR3 reads CAISDGTNYGYTF. CDR3 sequence (DNA): TGTGCCATCAGTGATGGCACAAACTATGGCTACACCTTC.

The rearrangement joins TRBV4-1 to TRBJ2-7; 7 nucleotides match TRBD2. V lost 4 bases to trimming and J lost 3 bases; unmatched junction nucleotides: 9. Per the germline V gene, CDR1 is MGHRA and CDR2 is YSYEKL. This CDR3 is 15 amino acids long. CDR3 residues: CASSPTSQQYYEQYF. The CDR3 bases are TGCGCCAGCAGCCCGACTAGCCAGCAATACTACGAGCAGTACTTC.

The V and J genes are TRBV7-2 and TRBJ1-2; D perhaps matches TRBD1 (5 bases). Trimming removed 7 bases at V and 2 bases at J, with 14 bases between. The CDR3 runs to 14 residues. The V gene's germline CDR1 is SGHTA and CDR2 FQGNSA. The CDR3 DNA reads TGTGCCAGCAACTGGGGACGGCAAAACTATGGCTACACCTTC. Encoded protein: CASNWGRQNYGYTF.

This clonotype was seen a handful of times. DNA of the CDR3: TGTGCCAGCAGTCCCGACCGCGGCAGGGACAATGAGCAGTTCTTC. It codes for CASSPDRGRDNEQFF. V usage is TRBV12-3 or TRBV12-4 and J usage is TRBJ2-1; D perhaps matches TRBD1 (5 bases). The V end lost 5 bases, the J end lost 5 bases, and 16 bases lay between the germline ends. The CDR3 runs 15 residues.

This clonotype showed up just once. The J gene is TRBJ2-3, the V gene TRBV5-1; D ambiguous. Germline CDR1 reads SGHRS; CDR2 reads YFSETQ. With 6 bases removed from V and 0 bases from J, the gap between germline ends came to 5 bases. CDR3 length equals 12 residues. The CDR3 coding sequence is TGCGCCAGCATCTTTAGCACAGATACGCAGTATTTT. Protein: CASIFSTDTQYF. Filled out from reference TRBV5-1 and TRBJ2-3, the complete variable domain reads KAGVTQTPRYLIKTRGQQVTLSCSPISGHRSVSWYQQTPGQGLQFLFEYFSETQRNKGNFPGRFSGRQFSNSRSEMNVSTLELGDSALYLCASIFSTDTQYFGPGTRLTVL.

The chain employs TRBV27 and TRBJ2-1; no firm D call. V lost 5 bases, J lost 9 bases, and 8 bases lay in between. CDR1 MNHEY and CDR2 SMNVEV come from the germline V gene (reference sequence). The CDR3 contains 11 residues. The DNA for the CDR3 is TGTGCCAGCAGTGTCGGCCTTGAGCAGTTCTTC. Translating it yields CASSVGLEQFF.